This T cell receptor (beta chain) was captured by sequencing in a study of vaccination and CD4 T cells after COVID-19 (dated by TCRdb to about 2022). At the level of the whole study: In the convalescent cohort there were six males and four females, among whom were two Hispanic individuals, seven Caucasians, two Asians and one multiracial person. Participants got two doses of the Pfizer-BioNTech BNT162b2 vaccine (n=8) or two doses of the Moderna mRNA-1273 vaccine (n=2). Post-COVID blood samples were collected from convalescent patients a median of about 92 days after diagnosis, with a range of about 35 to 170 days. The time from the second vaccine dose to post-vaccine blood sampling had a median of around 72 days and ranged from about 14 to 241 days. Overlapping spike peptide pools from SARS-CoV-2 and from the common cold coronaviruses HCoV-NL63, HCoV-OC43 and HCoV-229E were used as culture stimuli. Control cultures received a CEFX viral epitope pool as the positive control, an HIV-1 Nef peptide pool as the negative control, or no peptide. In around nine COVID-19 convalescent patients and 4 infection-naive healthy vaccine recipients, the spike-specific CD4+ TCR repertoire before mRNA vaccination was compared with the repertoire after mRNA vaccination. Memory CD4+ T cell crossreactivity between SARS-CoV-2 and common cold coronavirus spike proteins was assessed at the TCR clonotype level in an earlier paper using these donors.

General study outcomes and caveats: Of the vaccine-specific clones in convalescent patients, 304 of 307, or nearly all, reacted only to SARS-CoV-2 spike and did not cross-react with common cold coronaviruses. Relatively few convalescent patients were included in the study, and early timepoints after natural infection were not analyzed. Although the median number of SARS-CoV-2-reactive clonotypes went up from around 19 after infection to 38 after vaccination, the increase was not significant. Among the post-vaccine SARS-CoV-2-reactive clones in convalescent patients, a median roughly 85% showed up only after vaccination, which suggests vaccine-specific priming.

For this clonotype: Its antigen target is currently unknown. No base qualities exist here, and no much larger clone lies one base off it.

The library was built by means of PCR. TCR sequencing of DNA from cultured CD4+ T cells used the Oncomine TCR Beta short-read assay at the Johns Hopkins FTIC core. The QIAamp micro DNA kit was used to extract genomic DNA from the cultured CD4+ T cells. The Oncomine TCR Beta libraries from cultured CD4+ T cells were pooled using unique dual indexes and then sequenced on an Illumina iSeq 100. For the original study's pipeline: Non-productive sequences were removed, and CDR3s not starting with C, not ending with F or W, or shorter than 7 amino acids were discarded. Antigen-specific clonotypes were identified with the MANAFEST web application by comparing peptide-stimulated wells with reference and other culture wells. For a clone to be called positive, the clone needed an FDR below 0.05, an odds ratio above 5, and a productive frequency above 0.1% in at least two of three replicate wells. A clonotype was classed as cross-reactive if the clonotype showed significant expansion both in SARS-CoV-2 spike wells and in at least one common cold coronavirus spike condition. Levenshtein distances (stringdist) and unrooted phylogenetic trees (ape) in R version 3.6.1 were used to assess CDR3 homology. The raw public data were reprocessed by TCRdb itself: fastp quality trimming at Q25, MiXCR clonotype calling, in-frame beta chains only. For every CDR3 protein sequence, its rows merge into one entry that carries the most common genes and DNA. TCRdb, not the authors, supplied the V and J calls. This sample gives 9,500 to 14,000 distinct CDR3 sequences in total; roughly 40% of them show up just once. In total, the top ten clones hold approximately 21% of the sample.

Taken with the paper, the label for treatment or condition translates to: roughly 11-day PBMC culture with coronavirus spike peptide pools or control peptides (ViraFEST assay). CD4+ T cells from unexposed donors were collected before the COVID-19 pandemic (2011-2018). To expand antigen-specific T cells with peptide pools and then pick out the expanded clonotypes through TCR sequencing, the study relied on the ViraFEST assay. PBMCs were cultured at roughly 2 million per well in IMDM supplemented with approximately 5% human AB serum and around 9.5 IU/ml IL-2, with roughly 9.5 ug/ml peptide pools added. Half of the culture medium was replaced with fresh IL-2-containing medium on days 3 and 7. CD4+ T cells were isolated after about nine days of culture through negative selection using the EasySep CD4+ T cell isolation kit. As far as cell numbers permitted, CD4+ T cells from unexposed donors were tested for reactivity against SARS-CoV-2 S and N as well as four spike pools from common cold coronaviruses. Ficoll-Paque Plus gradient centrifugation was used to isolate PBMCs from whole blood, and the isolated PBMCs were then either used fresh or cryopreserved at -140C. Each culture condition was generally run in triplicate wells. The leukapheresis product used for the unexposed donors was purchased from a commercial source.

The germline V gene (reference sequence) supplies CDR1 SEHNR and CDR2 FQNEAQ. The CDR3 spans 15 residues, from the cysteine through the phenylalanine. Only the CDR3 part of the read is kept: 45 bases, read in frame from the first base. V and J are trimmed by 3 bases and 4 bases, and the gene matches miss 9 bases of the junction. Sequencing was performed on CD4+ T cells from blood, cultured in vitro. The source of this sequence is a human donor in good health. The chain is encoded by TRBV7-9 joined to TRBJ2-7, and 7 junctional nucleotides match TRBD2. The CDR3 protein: CASSFWAGDRYEQYF. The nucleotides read TGTGCCAGCAGCTTTTGGGCGGGGGACCGGTACGAGCAGTACTTC.